This T cell receptor (beta chain) appears in the sequencing data of a study of T cells in Graves' hyperthyroidism and ophthalmopathy. Trimming cost V 2 bases and J 3 bases, with 11 bases left between them. The V gene's germline CDR1 is DFQATT and CDR2 SNEGSKA (reference sequence). This CDR3 has 13 amino acids. The study, taken as a whole, reports: Within blood appeared most thyroid clonotypes that had expanded above 0.001.

This clonotype turned up a few times. Its cognate antigen is unknown. Amplification yielded TCR beta CDR3 regions, with RNA transcripts as the source. During a first-round RT-PCR of the TCR CDR3, the HTBI primer set was used. TCRdb ran MiXCR on the multiplex PCR reads and lists one entry per CDR3 protein. The table records about 710,000 distinct CDR3 sequences, approximately 16% of them present only once. This clonotype was sampled from a man aged 18 to 29 with Graves' hyperthyroidism. Sequencing was carried out using blood. V is TRBV20-1 and J is TRBJ2-7; weak D call: TRBD2 (5 bases). This CDR3 reads CSARSGRDYEQYF. The CDR3 bases are TGCAGTGCTAGAAGCGGCAGAGACTACGAGCAGTACTTC.